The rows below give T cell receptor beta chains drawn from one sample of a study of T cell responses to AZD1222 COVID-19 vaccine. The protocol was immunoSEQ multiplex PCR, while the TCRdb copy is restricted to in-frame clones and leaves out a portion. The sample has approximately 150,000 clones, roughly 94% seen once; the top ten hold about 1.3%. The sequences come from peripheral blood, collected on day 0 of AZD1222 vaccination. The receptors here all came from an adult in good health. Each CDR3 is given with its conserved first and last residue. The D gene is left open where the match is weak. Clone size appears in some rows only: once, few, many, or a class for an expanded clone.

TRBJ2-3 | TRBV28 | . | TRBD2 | TGTGCCAGCAGTGAGCGGGGCCACACAGATACGCAGTATTTT | CASSERGHTDTQYF
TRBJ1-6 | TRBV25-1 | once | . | TGTGCCAGCATTTCGCAGCGGGATAATTCACCCCTCCACTTT | CASISQRDNSPLHF
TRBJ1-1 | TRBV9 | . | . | TGTGCCAGCAGCGTAGCGGCAGGGTCCACTGAAGCTTTCTTT | CASSVAAGSTEAFF
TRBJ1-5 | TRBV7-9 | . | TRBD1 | TGTGCCAGCAGCCACCGCGGACAGGGAAAAGATCAGCCCCAGCATTTT | CASSHRGQGKDQPQHF
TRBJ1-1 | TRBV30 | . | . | TGTGCCTGGAGTGTACAACCGAACACTGAAGCTTTCTTT | CAWSVQPNTEAFF
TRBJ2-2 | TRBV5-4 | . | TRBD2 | TGTGCCAGCGGCTCTGCGGGAGGGACCACCGGGGAGCTGTTTTTT | CASGSAGGTTGELFF
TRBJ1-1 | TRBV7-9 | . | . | TGTGCCAGCAGCTTAGTGGTAGGGTGGATTGAAGCTTTCTTT | CASSLVVGWIEAFF
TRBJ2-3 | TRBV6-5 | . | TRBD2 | TGTGCCAGCAGTTACTCGGGGGCGGGAGGGACAGATACGCAGTATTTT | CASSYSGAGGTDTQYF
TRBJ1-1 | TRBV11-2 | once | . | TGTGCCAGCAGCTTAGGCTGGAAGGGCACTGAAGCTTTCTTT | CASSLGWKGTEAFF
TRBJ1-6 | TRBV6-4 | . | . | TGTGCCAGCAGTGAAGGTACAGGGAATTCACCCCTCCACTTT | CASSEGTGNSPLHF
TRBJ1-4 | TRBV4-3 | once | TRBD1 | TGCGCCAGCAGCTCAGGGGGATGGGAAAAACTGTTTTTT | CASSSGGWEKLFF
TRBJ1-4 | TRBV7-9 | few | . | TGTGCCAGCAGCGATGGTTACAGGACAAATGAAAAACTGTTTTTT | CASSDGYRTNEKLFF
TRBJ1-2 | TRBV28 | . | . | TGTGCCAGCAGTTTAGGGGGGGCCTATGGCTACACCTTC | CASSLGGAYGYTF
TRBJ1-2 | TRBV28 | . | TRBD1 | TGTGCCAGCAGGGCCCCGGGACAGGGTCCCCTTGGCTACACCTTC | CASRAPGQGPLGYTF
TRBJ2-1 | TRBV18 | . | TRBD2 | TGTGCCAGCTCACCAGTAGCGGGGGGCGATGAGCAGTTCTTC | CASSPVAGGDEQFF
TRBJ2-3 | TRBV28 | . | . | TGTGCCAGCGACCGCCAGGGAGATCCAGATACGCAGTATTTT | CASDRQGDPDTQYF
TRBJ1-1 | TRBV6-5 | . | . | TGTGCCAGCAGTTACTCTGCAAACTTTAACACTGAAGCTTTCTTT | CASSYSANFNTEAFF
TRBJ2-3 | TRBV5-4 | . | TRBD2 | TGTGCCAGCAGCTTGAATCGGGGGGGAGGGTCAGATACGCAGTATTTT | CASSLNRGGGSDTQYF
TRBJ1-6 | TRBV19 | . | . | TGTGCCAGTAGTATCTGGGCCCGCTCACCCCTCCACTTT | CASSIWARSPLHF
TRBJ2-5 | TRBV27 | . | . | TGTGCCAGCAGTTTAGAAAGGTCTGGTCTGGGGGACCAGACCCAGTACTTC | CASSLERSGLGDQTQYF
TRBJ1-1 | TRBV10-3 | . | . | TGTGCCATCAGTGACTTAGTTACCAAAGACACTGAAGCTTTCTTT | CAISDLVTKDTEAFF